These T cell receptor beta chains were read from a single sample in a study of shared clonotypes between healthy human individuals. Produced via immunoSEQ multiplex PCR; TCRdb's table is partial and in-frame only. In the table there are 950,000 to 1,200,000 clones, 70% to 80% of which are singletons. Sequences were obtained from memory CD4+ T cells from PBMCs. The receptors shown here come from a man between 18 and 29 years old in good health. Some clones in this sample may be carry-over from other donors' samples. CDR3s include the opening cysteine and the closing phenylalanine or tryptophan. D genes are given only for firm matches. Not every row has a clone size; where given, it reads once, few, many or a size class.

j_gene	abundance	d_gene	v_gene	CDR3aa	CDR3nt
TRBJ2-6	NA	NA	TRBV5-1	CASKYQPGSGANVLTF	TGCGCCAGCAAATACCAACCGGGCTCTGGGGCCAACGTCCTGACTTTC
TRBJ2-3	NA	TRBD2	TRBV6-6	CASSPAGPTDTQYF	TGTGCCAGCAGCCCAGCGGGACCCACAGATACGCAGTATTTT
TRBJ2-2	NA	TRBD1	TRBV4-1	CASSQDQVWGQGDPGELFF	TGCGCCAGCAGCCAAGATCAGGTGTGGGGACAGGGAGATCCCGGGGAGCTGTTTTTT
TRBJ1-3	NA	NA	TRBV7-9	CASSLRGTAGNTIYF	TGTGCCAGCAGCTTACGGGGAACGGCTGGAAACACCATATATTTT
TRBJ1-5	NA	NA	TRBV5-8	CASSGILREPQHF	TGTGCCAGCAGCGGGATCTTACGGGAACCCCAGCATTTT
TRBJ1-1	once	TRBD1	TRBV6-6	CASRGVQGKNTEAFF	TGTGCCAGCAGGGGAGTACAGGGGAAAAACACTGAAGCTTTCTTT
TRBJ2-5	NA	NA	TRBV6-1	CASQGQETQYF	TGTGCCAGTCAGGGACAAGAGACCCAGTACTTC
TRBJ2-7	NA	TRBD1	TRBV28	CASSGQGALSREQYF	TGTGCCAGCAGTGGACAGGGGGCGTTGTCCCGCGAGCAGTACTTC
TRBJ1-1	NA	NA	TRBV28	CAVGGGREAFF	TGTGCCGTCGGGGGAGGAAGGGAAGCTTTCTTT
TRBJ1-2	NA	TRBD1	TRBV20-1	CSAIGTDGYTF	TGCAGTGCCATAGGGACAGATGGCTACACCTTC
TRBJ2-1	once	TRBD2	TRBV5-1	CASSPGLAGVTVSYNEQFF	TGCGCCAGCAGCCCGGGACTAGCGGGAGTGACTGTGTCCTACAATGAGCAGTTCTTC
TRBJ1-1	NA	NA	TRBV18	CASSPPGWVGTEAFF	TGTGCCAGCTCACCTCCAGGATGGGTGGGAACTGAAGCTTTCTTT
TRBJ2-5	NA	TRBD1	TRBV5-6	CASSLSPTGPETQYF	TGTGCCAGCAGCCTCTCTCCGACAGGGCCAGAGACCCAGTACTTC
TRBJ1-4	NA	TRBD1	TRBV7-9	CASSPGRDSTATNEKLFF	TGTGCCAGCAGCCCCGGTCGGGACAGTACTGCAACTAATGAAAAACTGTTTTTT
TRBJ2-3	few	TRBD2	TRBV7-2	CASSPSGSTTDTQYF	TGTGCCAGCAGCCCGAGCGGGAGTACCACAGATACGCAGTATTTT
TRBJ1-1	NA	TRBD1	TRBV11-1	CASSSTGSENTEAFF	TGTGCCAGCAGCTCGACAGGGTCAGAGAACACTGAAGCTTTCTTT
TRBJ2-3	NA	TRBD2	TRBV9	CASSVGSGRAADTQYF	TGTGCCAGCAGCGTAGGCAGCGGGAGGGCTGCAGATACGCAGTATTTT
TRBJ1-5	few	TRBD1	TRBV30	CAWSVGQGGTNQPQHF	TGTGCCTGGAGTGTAGGACAGGGGGGAACCAATCAGCCCCAGCATTTT
TRBJ1-6	NA	TRBD1	TRBV2	CASTSGTGRNSPLHF	TGTGCCAGCACCTCCGGGACAGGGCGTAATTCACCCCTCCACTTT
TRBJ2-3	NA	TRBD2	TRBV9	CASSVAVGTSVRDTQYF	TGTGCCAGCAGCGTAGCTGTTGGGACTAGCGTGAGAGATACGCAGTATTTT
TRBJ2-7	NA	TRBD2	TRBV18	CASSRLSGKVEQYF	TGTGCCAGCTCCCGCTTGAGCGGGAAGGTTGAGCAGTACTTC
TRBJ1-2	NA	TRBD1	TRBV2	CASSLTGEGYGYTF	TGTGCCAGCAGCCTGACAGGGGAAGGCTATGGCTACACCTTC
TRBJ2-5	NA	NA	TRBV2	CASSETQYQETQYF	TGTGCCAGCAGTGAGACCCAGTACCAAGAGACCCAGTACTTC
TRBJ2-3	NA	NA	TRBV5-1	CASSRMIGRGTDTQYF	TGCGCCAGCAGCCGGATGATAGGGAGAGGCACAGATACGCAGTATTTT
TRBJ2-5	NA	TRBD2	TRBV10-3	CATRTSGSSETQYF	TGTGCCACCAGGACTAGCGGGAGTTCTGAGACCCAGTACTTC
TRBJ1-2	NA	NA	TRBV30	CAWSNSMEGYTF	TGTGCCTGGAGTAATTCCATGGAAGGCTACACCTTC
TRBJ2-3	NA	NA	TRBV4-2	CASSQELASTDTQYF	TGTGCCAGCAGCCAAGAGTTAGCCAGCACAGATACGCAGTATTTT
TRBJ2-1	NA	NA	TRBV6-1	CASRSGRVGEQFF	TGTGCCAGCAGGAGTGGCAGGGTTGGTGAGCAGTTCTTC
TRBJ2-7	NA	TRBD2	TRBV5-6	CASSFQREVTYEQYF	TGTGCCAGCAGCTTTCAGCGGGAGGTGACCTACGAGCAGTACTTC
TRBJ2-1	NA	TRBD2	TRBV4-2	CASSQDGLAGYNEQFF	TGTGCCAGCAGCCAAGATGGCCTAGCGGGGTACAATGAGCAGTTCTTC
TRBJ1-5	NA	NA	TRBV28	CASSVHRQPQHF	TGTGCCAGCAGTGTTCACAGGCAGCCCCAGCATTTT
TRBJ2-7	NA	TRBD2	TRBV9	CASSARLGGSYEQYF	TGTGCCAGCAGCGCACGGCTGGGGGGGTCCTACGAGCAGTACTTC
TRBJ1-1	NA	TRBD1	TRBV6-1	CASSTQGDTEAFF	TGTGCCAGCAGTACTCAGGGGGACACTGAAGCTTTCTTT
TRBJ2-3	NA	NA	TRBV29-1	CSTGSGGASDTQYF	TGCAGTACTGGGTCGGGGGGCGCCTCAGATACGCAGTATTTT
TRBJ2-7	NA	TRBD1	TRBV6-5	CASSYWTGGSEQYF	TGTGCCAGCAGTTACTGGACAGGGGGAAGCGAGCAGTACTTC
TRBJ1-3	NA	NA	TRBV19	CASASGATGNTIYF	TGTGCCAGTGCCTCGGGGGCTACAGGAAACACCATATATTTT
TRBJ2-4	NA	TRBD2	TRBV28	CASSIAGTSGNIQYF	TGTGCCAGCAGTATCGCCGGGACTAGCGGAAACATTCAGTACTTC
TRBJ2-4	few	TRBD1	TRBV19	CASSMGTGMKNIQYF	TGTGCCAGTAGTATGGGGACAGGGATGAAAAACATTCAGTACTTC
TRBJ1-5	NA	NA	TRBV6-1	CASRGGWNNQPQHF	TGTGCCAGCAGAGGGGGGTGGAACAATCAGCCCCAGCATTTT
TRBJ1-1	NA	TRBD1	TRBV18	CASSQGANTEAFF	TGTGCCAGCTCGCAGGGGGCGAACACTGAAGCTTTCTTT
TRBJ2-5	NA	TRBD2	TRBV15	CATSLAGGETQYF	TGTGCCACCTCACTAGCGGGCGGCGAGACCCAGTACTTC
TRBJ2-7	NA	TRBD1	TRBV27	CASSLGQGAVYEQYF	TGTGCCAGCAGTCTCGGACAGGGAGCTGTATACGAGCAGTACTTC
TRBJ1-5	few	TRBD1	TRBV7-2	CASSLRDGRGLGNQPQHF	TGTGCCAGCAGCTTGAGAGACGGCAGGGGGCTTGGGAATCAGCCCCAGCATTTT